This T cell receptor (beta chain) derives from a study of T cell responses to AZD1222 COVID-19 vaccine. Notes on the study in general: The number of AZD1222 recipients seropositive at baseline was only 6 or 7. Clonal diversity may have been underestimated, and the donors were mostly white British, with more females than males.

Produced via immunoSEQ multiplex PCR; TCRdb's table is partial and in-frame only. This table has over 150,000 clones, roughly nine tenths appearing once. Germline CDR1 is WSHSY and CDR2 is SAAADI. The CDR3 runs 15 residues. With V trimmed by 6 bases and J by 8 bases, 12 bases remained unmatched. As to this clone: The antigen remains unidentified.

Sequenced material: peripheral blood, taken 28 days after the second AZD1222 dose. The receptor was isolated from an adult who received the AZD1222 COVID-19 vaccine. The V call is TRBV10-2, the J call TRBJ2-1, with TRBD1 identical over 8 bases. The CDR3 bases are TGCGCCAGCAGCCCCGGGACAGGTGTTATAGATGAGCAGTTCTTC. This gives the protein CASSPGTGVIDEQFF.